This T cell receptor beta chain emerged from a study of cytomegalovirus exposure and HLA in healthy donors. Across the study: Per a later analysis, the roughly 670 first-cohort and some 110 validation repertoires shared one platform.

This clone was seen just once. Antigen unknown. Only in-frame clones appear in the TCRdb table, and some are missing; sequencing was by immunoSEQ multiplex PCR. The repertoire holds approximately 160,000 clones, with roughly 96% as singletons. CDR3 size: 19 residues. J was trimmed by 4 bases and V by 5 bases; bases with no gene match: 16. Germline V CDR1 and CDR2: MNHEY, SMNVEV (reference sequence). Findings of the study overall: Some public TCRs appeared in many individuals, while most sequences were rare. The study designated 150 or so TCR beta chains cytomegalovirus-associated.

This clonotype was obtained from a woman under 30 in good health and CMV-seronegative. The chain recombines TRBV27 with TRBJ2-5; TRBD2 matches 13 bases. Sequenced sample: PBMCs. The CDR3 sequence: CASSPAGLAGTKGTETQYF. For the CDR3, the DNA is TGTGCCAGCAGTCCTGCGGGACTAGCGGGGACCAAGGGGACAGAGACCCAGTACTTC.